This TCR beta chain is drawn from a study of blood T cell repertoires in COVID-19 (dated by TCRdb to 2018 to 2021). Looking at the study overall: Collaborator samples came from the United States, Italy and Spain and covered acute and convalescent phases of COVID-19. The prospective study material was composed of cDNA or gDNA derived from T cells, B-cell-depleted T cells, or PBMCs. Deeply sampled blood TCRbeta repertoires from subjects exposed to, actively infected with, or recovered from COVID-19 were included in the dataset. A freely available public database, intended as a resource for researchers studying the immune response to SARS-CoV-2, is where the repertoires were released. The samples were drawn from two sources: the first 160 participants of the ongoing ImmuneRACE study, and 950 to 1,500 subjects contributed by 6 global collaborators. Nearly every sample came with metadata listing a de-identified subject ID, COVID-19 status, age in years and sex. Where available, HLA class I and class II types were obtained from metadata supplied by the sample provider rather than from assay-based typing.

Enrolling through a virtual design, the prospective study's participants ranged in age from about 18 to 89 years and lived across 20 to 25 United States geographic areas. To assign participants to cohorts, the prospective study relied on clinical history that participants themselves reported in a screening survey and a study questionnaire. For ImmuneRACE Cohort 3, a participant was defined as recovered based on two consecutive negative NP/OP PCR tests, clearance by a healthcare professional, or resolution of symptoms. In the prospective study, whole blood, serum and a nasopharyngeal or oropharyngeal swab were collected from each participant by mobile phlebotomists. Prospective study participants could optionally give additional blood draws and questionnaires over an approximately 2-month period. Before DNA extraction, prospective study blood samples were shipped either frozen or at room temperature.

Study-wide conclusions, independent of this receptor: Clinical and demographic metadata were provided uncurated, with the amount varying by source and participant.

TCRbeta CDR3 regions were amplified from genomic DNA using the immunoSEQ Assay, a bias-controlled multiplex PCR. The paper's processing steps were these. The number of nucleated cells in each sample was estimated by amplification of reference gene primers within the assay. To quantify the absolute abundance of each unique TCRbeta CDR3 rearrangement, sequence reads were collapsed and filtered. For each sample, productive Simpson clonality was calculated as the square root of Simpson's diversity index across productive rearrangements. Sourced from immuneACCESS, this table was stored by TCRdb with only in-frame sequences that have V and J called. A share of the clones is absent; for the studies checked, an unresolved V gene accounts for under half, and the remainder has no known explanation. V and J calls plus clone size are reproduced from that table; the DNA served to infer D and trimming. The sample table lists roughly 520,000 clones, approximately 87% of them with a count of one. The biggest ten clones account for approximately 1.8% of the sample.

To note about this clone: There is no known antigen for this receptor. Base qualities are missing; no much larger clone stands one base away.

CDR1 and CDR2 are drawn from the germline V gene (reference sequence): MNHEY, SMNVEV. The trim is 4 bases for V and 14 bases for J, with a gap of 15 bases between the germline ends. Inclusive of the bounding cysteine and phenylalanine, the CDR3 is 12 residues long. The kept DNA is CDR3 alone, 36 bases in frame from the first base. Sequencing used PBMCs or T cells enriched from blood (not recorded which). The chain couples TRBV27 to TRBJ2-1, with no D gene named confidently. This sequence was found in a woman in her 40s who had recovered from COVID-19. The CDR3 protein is CASSSSPLPEFF. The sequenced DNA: TGTGCCAGCAGTTCCTCCCCTCTCCCGGAGTTCTTC.